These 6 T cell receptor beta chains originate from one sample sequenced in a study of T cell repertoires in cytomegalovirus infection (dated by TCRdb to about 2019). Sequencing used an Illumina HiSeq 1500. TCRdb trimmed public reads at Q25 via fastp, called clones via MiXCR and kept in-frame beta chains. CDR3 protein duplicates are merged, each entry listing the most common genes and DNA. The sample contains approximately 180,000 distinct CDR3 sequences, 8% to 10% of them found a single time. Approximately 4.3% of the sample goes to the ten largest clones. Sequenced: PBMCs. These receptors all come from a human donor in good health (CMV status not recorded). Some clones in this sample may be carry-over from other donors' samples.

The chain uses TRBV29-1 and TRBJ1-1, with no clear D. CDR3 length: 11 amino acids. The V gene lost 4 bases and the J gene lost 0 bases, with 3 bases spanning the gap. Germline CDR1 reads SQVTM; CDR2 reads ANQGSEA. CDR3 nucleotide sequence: TGCAGCGTTGGTGTGAACACTGAAGCTTTCTTT. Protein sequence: CSVGVNTEAFF.

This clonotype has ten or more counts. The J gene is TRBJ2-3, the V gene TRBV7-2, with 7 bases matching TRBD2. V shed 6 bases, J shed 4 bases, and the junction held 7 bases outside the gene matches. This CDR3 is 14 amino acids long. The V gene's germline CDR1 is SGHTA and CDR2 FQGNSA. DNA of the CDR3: TGTGCCAGCAGTTCACGGGCGGGAGCAGATACGCAGTATTTT. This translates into CASSSRAGADTQYF.

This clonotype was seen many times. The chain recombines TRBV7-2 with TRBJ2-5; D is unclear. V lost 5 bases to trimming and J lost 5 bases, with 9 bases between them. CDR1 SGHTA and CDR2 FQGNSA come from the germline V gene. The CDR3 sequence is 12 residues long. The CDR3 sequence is CASSGSQETQYF. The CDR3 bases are TGTGCCAGCAGCGGAAGCCAGGAGACCCAGTACTTC.

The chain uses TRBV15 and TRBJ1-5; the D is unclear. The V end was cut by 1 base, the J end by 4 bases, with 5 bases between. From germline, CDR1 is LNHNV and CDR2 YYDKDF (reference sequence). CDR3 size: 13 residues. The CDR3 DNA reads TGTGCCACCAGCAGAGCTCTAAATCAGCCCCAGCATTTT. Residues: CATSRALNQPQHF.

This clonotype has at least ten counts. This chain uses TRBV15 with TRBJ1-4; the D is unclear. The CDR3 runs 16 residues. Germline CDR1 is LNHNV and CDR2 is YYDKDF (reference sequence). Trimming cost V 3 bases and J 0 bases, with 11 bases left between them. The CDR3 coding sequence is TGTGCCACCAGCAGGAGTCCGCGGGCAACTAATGAAAAACTGTTTTTT. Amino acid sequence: CATSRSPRATNEKLFF.

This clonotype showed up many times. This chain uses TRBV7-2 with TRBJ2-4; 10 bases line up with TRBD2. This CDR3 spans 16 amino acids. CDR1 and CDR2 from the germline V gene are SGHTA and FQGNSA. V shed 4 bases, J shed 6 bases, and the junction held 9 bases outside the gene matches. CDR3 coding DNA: TGTGCCAGCAGCTCCAGCGGGAGGGGGGGTAGAAACATTCAGTACTTC. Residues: CASSSSGRGGRNIQYF.